This T cell receptor beta chain was obtained from a study of T cell responses to AZD1222 COVID-19 vaccine. The repertoire was sequenced with immunoSEQ multiplex PCR; TCRdb's copy has only in-frame clones and lacks some. The sample contains about 120,000 clones, approximately 85% of which appear only once. Findings of the study overall: Dominant CD4 TCR responses targeted spike regions 160-218 and 743-854. Females made up more of the donors, who were largely white British, and clonal diversity may have come out too low. Just 5 to 7 AZD1222 recipients were seropositive at baseline. Epitopes outside B.1.351 and B.1.1.7 mutated regions reportedly drew nearly half of spike TCRs.

About this clone: Its specificity is not known.

The origin of this receptor is an adult in good health. Sample: peripheral blood, taken on day 0 of AZD1222 vaccination.

The CDR3 DNA reads TGTGCCAGCAGCTTAGCCCGTCCGGGGGGGACGAATGAGCAGTTCTTC. Translating gives CASSLARPGGTNEQFF. The chain is built from TRBV7-6 and TRBJ2-1; 8 bases line up with TRBD2. J gave up 7 bases and V 0 bases, and 8 bases lay outside the gene matches. The CDR3 runs 16 residues. Germline CDR1 SGHVS, CDR2 FNYEAQ.